These 26 T cell receptor beta chains came from one sample sequenced in a study. A single record per CDR3 protein comes from TCRdb applying MiXCR to the 5' RACE reads. The table lists roughly 9,400 distinct CDR3 sequences, about a sixth of them singletons. The sample taken for sequencing was memory CD4+ T cells sorted from blood. The subset denotes: memory CD4+ T cells, CD4+CD45RO+CD25-. The receptors stem from a female donor with breast cancer.

This clonotype came up many times. The V and J genes are TRBV9 and TRBJ2-2, with TRBD1 matching 10 bases. The CDR3 extends over 16 amino acids. V dropped 0 bases and J dropped 2; count of bases not matched to a gene: 1. Germline CDR1 is SGDLS and CDR2 is YYNGEE. The CDR3 loop is CASSVGQGANTGELFF. CDR3 DNA sequence: TGTGCCAGCAGCGTAGGACAGGGGGCTAACACCGGGGAGCTGTTTTTT.

This clonotype was recorded many times. The chain links TRBV4-1 to TRBJ2-5; D is ambiguous. V gave up 3 bases and J gave up 1 base, with 18 bases separating them. The CDR3 runs to 17 residues. Germline values: CDR1 MGHRA, CDR2 YSYEKL. Here the CDR3 reads CASSQNYFRRAQETQYF. DNA for the CDR3: TGCGCCAGCAGCCAGAACTACTTTAGAAGGGCCCAAGAGACCCAGTACTTC.

This clonotype was detected ten times or more. This rearrangement joins TRBV30 to TRBJ2-7; perhaps TRBD2 as D (6 bases). The ends were cut back, 5 bases at V and 4 bases at J, with 6 bases in the middle. CDR3 length: 10 residues. Germline V gives CDR1 GTSNPN, CDR2 SVGIG (reference sequence). The CDR3 region is CAWGGYEQYF. The CDR3 bases are TGTGCCTGGGGGGGGTACGAGCAGTACTTC.

This clonotype is labeled as medium-sized. This rearrangement joins TRBV9 to TRBJ2-1, with 9 bases that match TRBD2. V trimming: 0 bases; J trimming: 4 bases; junction bases outside the gene matches: 8. This CDR3 is 17 amino acids long. From germline, CDR1 is SGDLS and CDR2 YYNGEE. CDR3 sequence reads: CASSVGSGSGRYNEQFF. In nucleotides, the CDR3 is TGTGCCAGCAGCGTAGGAAGTGGCAGCGGGAGGTACAATGAGCAGTTCTTC. The variable domain in full, with the rest retrieved from reference TRBV9 and TRBJ2-1, is DSGVTQTPKHLITATGQRVTLRCSPRSGDLSVYWYQQSLDQGLQFLIQYYNGEERAKGNILERFSAQQFPDLHSELNLSSLELGDSALYFCASSVGSGSGRYNEQFFGPGTRLTVL.

This clonotype is medium-sized (0.01 to 0.1%) in the sample. This sequence joins TRBV3-1 and TRBJ2-7; D is unclear. Trimming took 8 bases from V and 4 from J, leaving 12 bases between them. Germline V gene data show CDR1 as LGHDT and CDR2 as YNNKEL (reference sequence). This CDR3 is built from 12 residues. The CDR3 loop reads CASGRTEYEQYF. The DNA of the CDR3 is TGTGCCAGCGGTCGGACGGAATACGAGCAGTACTTC.

The genes are TRBV6-5 and TRBJ1-4, with 12 bases fitting TRBD1. V shed 7 bases and J 13 bases; nucleotides not matched to a gene: 13. CDR3 size: 15 residues. Germline V gene data show CDR1 as MNHEY and CDR2 as SVGAGI. In DNA form, the CDR3 reads TGTGCCAGCACCCAAAAACCGGGACAGGGGGCCAGACTGTTTTTT. Encoded protein: CASTQKPGQGARLFF.

This clonotype is medium-sized. The V and J genes are TRBV20-1 and TRBJ2-3, with 7 nucleotides matching TRBD2. Germline V gene data show CDR1 as DFQATT and CDR2 as SNEGSKA (reference sequence). This CDR3 spans 15 amino acids. V shed 3 bases and J 0 bases; nucleotides not matched to a gene: 6. CDR3 nucleotides: TGCAGTGCTAGGGGGAGGGCGGGGAGCACAGATACGCAGTATTTT. Translated, it gives CSARGRAGSTDTQYF.

At least ten counts were recorded for this clonotype. The V and J genes are TRBV5-1 and TRBJ2-1; tentative D call: TRBD2 (6 bases). The CDR3 is 16 residues long. Trimming stripped 1 base from V and 0 bases from J, with 11 bases between. CDR1 and CDR2 from the germline V gene are SGHRS and YFSETQ. CDR3 nucleotide sequence: TGCGCCAGCAGCTTGAGTGGGGGGAGCTCCTACAATGAGCAGTTCTTC. This encodes CASSLSGGSSYNEQFF. The whole variable domain, filled in from reference TRBV5-1 and TRBJ2-1, reads KAGVTQTPRYLIKTRGQQVTLSCSPISGHRSVSWYQQTPGQGLQFLFEYFSETQRNKGNFPGRFSGRQFSNSRSEMNVSTLELGDSALYLCASSLSGGSSYNEQFFGPGTRLTVL.

Concerning this clonotype itself: Since a much larger clone is just one base distant, this may be a read error. The chain employs TRBV30 and TRBJ2-2; D is uncertain. Trimming took 3 bases from V and 3 from J, leaving 14 bases between them. CDR3 length: 15 amino acids. CDR1 and CDR2 (germline): GTSNPN, SVGIG (reference sequence). The CDR3 DNA reads TGTGCCTGGAGAACTGACAAGGTCGACACCGGGGAGCTGTTTTTT. Protein product: CAWRTDKVDTGELFF.

This clonotype is termed medium-sized (0.01 to 0.1%). The rearrangement joins TRBV10-3 to TRBJ2-3; the match to TRBD1 covers 8 bases. The germline CDR1 and CDR2 sequences are ENHRY and SYGVKD. This CDR3 region has 14 residues. V shed 8 bases and J 0 bases; nucleotides not matched to a gene: 4. DNA for the CDR3: TGTGCCATCTCGGACAGGGCTAGCACAGATACGCAGTATTTT. This translates into CAISDRASTDTQYF.

This clonotype is labeled as medium-sized (0.01 to 0.1%). The CDR3 region is CASSQQGWDTEAFF. The CDR3 DNA reads TGTGCCAGCAGTCAACAGGGATGGGACACTGAAGCTTTCTTT. The chain is built from TRBV6-1 and TRBJ1-1; D perhaps matches TRBD1 (6 bases). Trimming took 5 bases from V and 3 from J, leaving 13 bases between them. There are 14 residues in the CDR3. Germline V gene data show CDR1 as MNHNS and CDR2 as SASEGT.

By its share, this clonotype is medium-sized (0.01 to 0.1%). This chain connects TRBV20-1 to TRBJ2-7; D might be TRBD1 (6 bases). V dropped 2 bases and J dropped 7 bases, with 18 bases sitting between them. The CDR3 extends over 14 amino acids. Germline values: CDR1 DFQATT, CDR2 SNEGSKA (reference sequence). The CDR3 sequence is CSARHDTGLGEQYF. In nucleotides, the CDR3 is TGCAGTGCTAGACATGATACAGGGTTGGGGGAGCAGTACTTC.

This clonotype was recorded once. The rearrangement joins TRBV6-6 to TRBJ1-3; 9 bases agree with TRBD1. V trimming: 6 bases; J trimming: 2 bases; junction bases outside the gene matches: 8. The CDR3 has 16 residues. Germline V gene data show CDR1 as MNHNY and CDR2 as SVGAGI (reference sequence). This chain's CDR3 is CASSSHGTGTGNTIYF. The CDR3 coding sequence is TGTGCCAGCAGCTCACATGGGACAGGGACTGGAAACACCATATATTTT.

This clonotype was found many times. This chain uses TRBV9 with TRBJ1-2; 8 nucleotides match TRBD1. CDR1 and CDR2 (germline): SGDLS, YYNGEE. Trimming took 4 bases from V and 4 from J; bases not matched to a gene: 3. The length of the CDR3 is 13 residues. The CDR3 reads CASSNTGGYGYTF. The CDR3 nucleotides read TGTGCCAGCAGCAACACAGGGGGCTATGGCTACACCTTC.

In its sample, this clonotype is medium-sized. This sequence joins TRBV5-1 and TRBJ2-2; TRBD1 is a possible D gene (6 bases). Per the germline V gene, CDR1 is SGHRS and CDR2 is YFSETQ. The CDR3 loop spans 13 amino acids. V was trimmed by 4 bases and J by 9 bases, leaving 13 bases between them. This CDR3 is CASSTPDSRELFF. The CDR3 nucleotides are TGCGCCAGCAGCACGCCGGACAGTCGGGAGCTGTTTTTT.

This clonotype occurred a few times. A read error may explain this, as a much larger clone is one base away. The chain has TRBV4-3 and TRBJ2-4, with 7 bases fitting TRBD2. The CDR3 extends over 14 amino acids. Per germline, CDR1 LGHNA and CDR2 YSLEER. This chain's CDR3 is CASSQGTSEIIRYF. Here the CDR3 DNA reads TGCGCCAGCAGCCAAGGAACTAGCGAGATCATTCGGTACTTC.

About this clonotype: A much larger clonotype is one base distant, so this may be a read error. The rearrangement links TRBV5-1 to TRBJ2-1; D is perhaps TRBD1 or TRBD2 (6 bases each). CDR1 and CDR2 (germline): SGHRS, YFSETQ. Trimming left V 1 base short and J 5 bases short, with 22 bases between. CDR3 size: 18 residues. CDR3 DNA: TGCGCCAGCAGCTTGTGCCTGAGGGGGGAGCGGAGGGACAATGAGCAGTTCTTC. Its translation is CASSLCLRGERRDNEQFF.

This clonotype counts as medium-sized (0.01 to 0.1%). The chain carries TRBV27 and TRBJ1-2, with TRBD1 identical over 7 bases. CDR1 is MNHEY and CDR2 is SMNVEV in the germline V gene (reference sequence). With 6 bases clipped from V and 4 bases from J, the junction kept 8 bases outside the gene matches. The CDR3 totals 14 residues. The CDR3 DNA reads as TGTGCCAGCAGCCCGACAGGGAATCCCTATGGCTACACCTTC. Translating gives CASSPTGNPYGYTF.

By share, this clonotype ranks as medium-sized. The chain employs TRBV20-1 and TRBJ2-3; TRBD2 agrees at 9 bases. CDR3 length equals 14 residues. J lost 6 bases, V lost 6 bases, and 10 bases had no gene match. Looked up from germline, CDR1 is DFQATT and CDR2 is SNEGSKA (reference sequence). The CDR3 DNA is TGCAGTGCCCCGCCCCCTAGCGGGGTCGATACGCAGTATTTT. Protein sequence: CSAPPPSGVDTQYF.

The chain couples TRBV12-3 or TRBV12-4 to TRBJ2-2; 7 bases match TRBD1. J lost 1 base, V lost 4 bases, and 0 bases had no gene match. The CDR3 spans 14 residues. In DNA, the CDR3 is TGTGCCAGCAGTTGGGACAGGAACACCGGGGAGCTGTTTTTT. Translation gives CASSWDRNTGELFF.

This clonotype counts as medium-sized. J is TRBJ1-6 and V is TRBV20-1, with TRBD1 matching over 7 bases. V shed 5 bases, J shed 9 bases, and the junction held 13 bases outside the gene matches. The V gene's germline CDR1 is DFQATT and CDR2 SNEGSKA (reference sequence). The CDR3 contains 15 residues. DNA for the CDR3: TGCAGTGCTCCCCCCCGACCGGGACAGAGTTCACCCCTCCACTTT. This translates into CSAPPRPGQSSPLHF.

This clonotype was seen more than once but under ten times. The J gene is TRBJ2-1, the V gene TRBV7-2; 7 nucleotides match TRBD1. The CDR3 runs 11 residues. V lost 6 bases and J lost 10; bases outside the gene matches: 3. Germline values: CDR1 SGHTA, CDR2 FQGNSA. CDR3 in amino acids: CASRIGGEQFF. The CDR3 DNA reads TGTGCCAGCAGGATAGGGGGCGAGCAGTTCTTC.

In its sample, this clonotype is medium-sized. The chain combines TRBV6-2 or TRBV6-3 with TRBJ2-2; no clear D gene. The length of the CDR3 is 12 residues. V was cut by 6 bases and J by 6 bases, with 8 bases left in between. Germline-derived CDR1 and CDR2 are MNHEY and SVGEGT. CDR3 protein: CASRRYPGELFF. In DNA form, the CDR3 reads TGTGCCAGCAGGCGCTACCCCGGGGAGCTGTTTTTT.

Concerning this clonotype itself: Possible read error: a much larger clone is one base away. The chain is built from TRBV20-1 and TRBJ2-7; 15 positions agree with TRBD2. The CDR3 runs 16 residues. Germline V gene sequence: CDR1 DFQATT, CDR2 SNEGSKA (reference sequence). CDR3 sequence (DNA): TGCAGTGCTAGTCCTGGACTAGCGGGAGGGCCGCGGGAGCAGTGCTTC. This encodes CSASPGLAGGPREQCF.

This clonotype is medium-sized within its sample. The genes are TRBV6-5 and TRBJ2-2, with D uncertain. Trimming removed 5 bases from V and 1 base from J, with 11 bases in between. The CDR3 is made up of 15 amino acids. CDR1 is MNHEY and CDR2 is SVGAGI in the germline V gene. The CDR3 DNA reads TGTGCCAGCAGTCCGGGCCGCCTGAACACCGGGGAGCTGTTTTTT. Translated: CASSPGRLNTGELFF.

In this sample, this clonotype is medium-sized (0.01 to 0.1%). The chain joins TRBV6-2 or TRBV6-3 to TRBJ2-3; no firm D call. This CDR3 comprises 20 residues. Per the germline V gene, CDR1 is MNHEY and CDR2 is SVGEGT. Trimming shortened V by 0 bases and J by 0 bases, and 22 bases separated the two germline ends. Here the CDR3 reads CASSYSIGPSAASSTDTQYF. DNA for the CDR3: TGTGCCAGCAGTTACTCGATAGGGCCCAGTGCGGCCTCTAGCACAGATACGCAGTATTTT.